Presented here are 15 T cell receptor beta chains from one specimen sequenced in a study of shared clonotypes between healthy human individuals. Profiled with immunoSEQ multiplex PCR; TCRdb holds only in-frame clones, not every one. The table records about 1 million clones, approximately 70% of them present only once. Sequences were obtained from memory CD4+ T cells sorted from blood. Subset: CD45RA-negative fraction. The receptors stem from a man in his late teens or twenties in good health.

V gene TRBV28 combines with J gene TRBJ1-2; 8 nucleotides match TRBD1. The CDR3 covers 14 residues. With V trimmed by 3 bases and J by 3 bases, 3 bases remained unmatched. Germline CDR1 and CDR2: MDHEN and SYDVKM. In DNA form, the CDR3 reads TGTGCCAGCAGTTTCCCGGACAGGGACTATGGCTACACCTTC. Amino acids: CASSFPDRDYGYTF.

The rearrangement joins TRBV30 to TRBJ2-5; D call uncertain. The germline CDR1 and CDR2 sequences are GTSNPN and SVGIG (reference sequence). There are 14 residues in the CDR3. The V end lost 4 bases, the J end lost 5 bases, and 17 bases lay between the germline ends. CDR3 sequence reads: CAWKRPSVAETQYF. The CDR3 bases are TGTGCCTGGAAAAGGCCCAGCGTCGCTGAGACCCAGTACTTC.

This rearrangement joins TRBV7-9 to TRBJ1-2, with D unclear. The CDR3 loop spans 13 amino acids. V was shortened by 3 bases and J by 7 bases, with 12 bases between the two germline ends. The germline CDR1 and CDR2 sequences are SEHNR and FQNEAQ (reference sequence). This chain's CDR3 is CASSFRVGGGYTF. The CDR3 nucleotides are TGTGCCAGCAGCTTTCGGGTTGGCGGTGGCTACACCTTC. Drawing the rest from reference TRBV7-9 and TRBJ1-2, the complete variable domain is DTGVSQNPRHKITKRGQNVTFRCDPISEHNRLYWYRQTLGQGPEFLTYFQNEAQLEKSRLLSDRFSAERPKGSFSTLEIQRTEQGDSAMYLCASSFRVGGGYTFGSGTRLTVV.

CDR3 bases: TGTGCCACCAGCAGAGTTCCGGGGACTGGTGGGGAGACCCAGTACTTC. Residues: CATSRVPGTGGETQYF. This rearrangement joins TRBV15 to TRBJ2-5, with D perhaps matching TRBD2 (6 bases). Trimming pared 1 base from V and 5 bases from J, leaving 17 bases between. The CDR3 loop spans 16 amino acids. Germline values: CDR1 LNHNV, CDR2 YYDKDF (reference sequence).

J is TRBJ2-1 and V is TRBV5-1; 9 nucleotides match TRBD1. The CDR3 runs to 15 residues. V was clipped by 4 bases and J by 4 bases; unmatched bases: 6. Per germline, CDR1 SGHRS and CDR2 YFSETQ. CDR3 sequence (DNA): TGCGCCAGCAGCCCGGGACAGGGATTGTACAATGAGCAGTTCTTC. It translates to CASSPGQGLYNEQFF.

J is TRBJ2-2 and V is TRBV6-1, with TRBD2 identical over 10 bases. This CDR3 is 15 amino acids long. The germline V gene encodes CDR1 MNHNS and CDR2 SASEGT. With V trimmed by 7 bases and J by 1 base, 3 bases remained unmatched. The CDR3 DNA is TGTGCCAGCATGGCTAGCGGGGGGAACACCGGGGAGCTGTTTTTT. Translating it yields CASMASGGNTGELFF.

As concerns this clone: This clone may be a read error of a much larger clone one base away. This specimen includes other DNA sequences encoding the same CDR3. The chain combines TRBV7-9 with TRBJ1-1; weak D call: TRBD1 (5 bases). Deletions cut 3 bases from V and 1 base from J, with 6 bases between. The CDR3 runs to 13 residues. Germline assignment: CDR1 SEHNR and CDR2 FQNEAQ (reference sequence). The CDR3 spells CASSFQGNTEAFF. The CDR3 nucleotides read TGTGCCAGCAGCTTCCAGGGGAACACTGAAGCTTTCTTT. The whole variable domain, remainder taken from reference TRBV7-9 and TRBJ1-1, is DTGVSQNPRHKITKRGQNVTFRCDPISEHNRLYWYRQTLGQGPEFLTYFQNEAQLEKSRLLSDRFSAERPKGSFSTLEIQRTEQGDSAMYLCASSFQGNTEAFFGQGTRLTVV.

The chain carries TRBV29-1 and TRBJ2-5; D call uncertain. V was shortened by 4 bases and J by 5 bases, with 14 bases between the two germline ends. This CDR3 has 13 amino acids. CDR1 SQVTM and CDR2 ANQGSEA come from the germline V gene. CDR3: CSVVPSIGETQYF. CDR3 DNA sequence: TGCAGCGTTGTCCCCAGTATAGGGGAGACCCAGTACTTC.

V gene TRBV30 combines with J gene TRBJ2-2; D remains ambiguous. The V end lost 2 bases, the J end lost 0 bases, and 7 bases lay between the germline ends. The CDR3 totals 14 residues. The germline CDR1 and CDR2 sequences are GTSNPN and SVGIG (reference sequence). This CDR3 is CAWSLRPNTGELFF. The CDR3 DNA follows: TGTGCCTGGAGTCTTCGACCGAACACCGGGGAGCTGTTTTTT.

The chain carries TRBV25-1 and TRBJ1-5; 8 bases are shared with TRBD1. The CDR3 totals 13 residues. Germline CDR1 MGHDK, CDR2 SYGVNS. The junction had 7 bases not matched to a gene; V was cut back by 10 bases and J by 5 bases. CDR3 sequence reads: CATRGQGDQPQHF. In DNA form, the CDR3 reads TGTGCCACCAGAGGACAGGGAGATCAGCCCCAGCATTTT.

V and J are TRBV7-2 and TRBJ1-3, with D perhaps matching TRBD1 (5 bases). The V gene lost 0 bases and the J gene lost 4 bases, with 19 bases spanning the gap. From germline, CDR1 is SGHTA and CDR2 FQGNSA. The length of the CDR3 is 18 residues. Here the CDR3 reads CASSLADPGRAWGNTIYF. For the CDR3, the DNA is TGTGCCAGCAGCTTAGCTGATCCAGGGAGAGCTTGGGGAAACACCATATATTTT.

V is TRBV9 and J is TRBJ1-6; weak D call: TRBD1 (5 bases). In germline, CDR1 is SGDLS, CDR2 YYNGEE. Between the trimmed V and J ends, which lost 4 bases and 9 bases, there was a span of 20 bases. The length of the CDR3 is 16 residues. The CDR3 sequence is CASSLPRPQGGSPLHF. CDR3 bases: TGTGCCAGCAGCCTCCCCCGGCCCCAGGGAGGTTCACCCCTCCACTTT. The full variable domain, completed using reference TRBV9 and TRBJ1-6, is DSGVTQTPKHLITATGQRVTLRCSPRSGDLSVYWYQQSLDQGLQFLIQYYNGEERAKGNILERFSAQQFPDLHSELNLSSLELGDSALYFCASSLPRPQGGSPLHFGNGTRLTVT.

This clone was counted between two and nine times. A much bigger clone sits one base away, suggesting this may be a read error. In the same sample, other DNA sequences code for this CDR3. The chain carries TRBV7-9 and TRBJ1-4; D is ambiguous. V was cut by 1 base and J by 0 bases, with 3 bases left in between. The length of the CDR3 is 14 residues. Per germline, CDR1 SEHNR and CDR2 FQNEAQ (reference sequence). CDR3 DNA: TGTGCCAGCAGCTTAGGAGCAACTAATGAAAAACTGTTTTTT. Protein product: CASSLGATNEKLFF.

This chain uses TRBV6-4 with TRBJ1-6; D gene uncertain. Trimming took off 6 bases at V and 5 bases at J, with 8 bases between the two ends. Germline CDR1 is MRHNA and CDR2 is SNTAGT. CDR3 length: 13 amino acids. CDR3 DNA sequence: TGTGCCAGCAGGCGGGATAATAATTCACCCCTCCACTTT. Protein sequence: CASRRDNNSPLHF.

The V and J genes are TRBV5-1 and TRBJ2-5, with D possibly matching TRBD1 (7 bases). This CDR3 is 14 amino acids long. Per germline, CDR1 SGHRS and CDR2 YFSETQ. V was trimmed by 2 bases and J by 4 bases, leaving 12 bases between them. CDR3 coding DNA: TGCGCCAGCAGCTTAACAGGGGAGGTAGAGACCCAGTACTTC. Translation: CASSLTGEVETQYF.